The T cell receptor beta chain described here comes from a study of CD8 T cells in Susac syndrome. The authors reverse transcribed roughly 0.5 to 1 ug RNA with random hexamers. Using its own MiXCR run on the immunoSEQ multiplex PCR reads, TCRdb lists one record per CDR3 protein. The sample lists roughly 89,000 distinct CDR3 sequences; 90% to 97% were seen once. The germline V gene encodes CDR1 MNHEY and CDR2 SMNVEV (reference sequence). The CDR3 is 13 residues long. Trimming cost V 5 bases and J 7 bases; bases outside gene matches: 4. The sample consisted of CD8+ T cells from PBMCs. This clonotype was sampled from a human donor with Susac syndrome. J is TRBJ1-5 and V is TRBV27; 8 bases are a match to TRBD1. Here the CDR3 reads CASSQGARQPQHF. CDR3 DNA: TGTGCCAGCAGTCAGGGGGCGAGACAGCCCCAGCATTTT.